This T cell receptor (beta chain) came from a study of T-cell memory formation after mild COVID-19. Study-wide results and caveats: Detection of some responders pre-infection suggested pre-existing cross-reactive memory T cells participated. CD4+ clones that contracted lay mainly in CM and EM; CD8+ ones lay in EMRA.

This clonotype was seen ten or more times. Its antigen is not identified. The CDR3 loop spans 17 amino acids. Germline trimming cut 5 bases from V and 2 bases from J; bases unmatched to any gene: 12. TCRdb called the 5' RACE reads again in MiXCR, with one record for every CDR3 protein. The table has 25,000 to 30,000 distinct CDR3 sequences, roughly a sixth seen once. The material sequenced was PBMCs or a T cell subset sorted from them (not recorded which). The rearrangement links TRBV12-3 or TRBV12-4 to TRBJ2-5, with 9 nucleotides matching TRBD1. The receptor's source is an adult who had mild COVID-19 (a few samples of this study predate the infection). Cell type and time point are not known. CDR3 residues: CASSPGTGSARQETQYF. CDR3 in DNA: TGTGCCAGCAGTCCCGGGACAGGGTCAGCCCGGCAAGAGACCCAGTACTTC.